This T cell receptor (beta chain) emerged from a study of cytomegalovirus exposure and HLA in healthy donors. Germline V gene data show CDR1 as MNHEY and CDR2 as SMNVEV (reference sequence). The CDR3 covers 15 residues. The J segment lost 3 bases and the V segment lost 4 bases, leaving 7 bases of the junction unmatched. Study-level findings and limits: It is likely that the observed cluster of highly shared sequence variants was a sequencing artifact. Three chains linked to CMV were shown in vitro to be specific for CMV antigens. Researchers reported in a later analysis that a missense DCLRE1C variant was tied to TCR beta V- and J-gene trimming. In a later analysis, at a false discovery rate of 0.05, approximately 18,000 TCR beta sequences were associated with HLA alleles.

Points on this clone: No antigen is known for it.

60 Vbeta and 13 Jbeta primers were used in PCR. Profiled with immunoSEQ multiplex PCR; TCRdb holds only in-frame clones, not every one. In the table there are more than 130,000 clones, roughly 76% of which are singletons. This chain uses TRBV27 with TRBJ2-7; TRBD2 matches at 9 bases. The clonotype was recovered from a human donor in good health. The sample was PBMCs. CDR3 residues: CASSSRAGGYYEQYF. In DNA form, the CDR3 reads TGTGCCAGCAGTTCAAGAGCGGGGGGCTACTACGAGCAGTACTTC.